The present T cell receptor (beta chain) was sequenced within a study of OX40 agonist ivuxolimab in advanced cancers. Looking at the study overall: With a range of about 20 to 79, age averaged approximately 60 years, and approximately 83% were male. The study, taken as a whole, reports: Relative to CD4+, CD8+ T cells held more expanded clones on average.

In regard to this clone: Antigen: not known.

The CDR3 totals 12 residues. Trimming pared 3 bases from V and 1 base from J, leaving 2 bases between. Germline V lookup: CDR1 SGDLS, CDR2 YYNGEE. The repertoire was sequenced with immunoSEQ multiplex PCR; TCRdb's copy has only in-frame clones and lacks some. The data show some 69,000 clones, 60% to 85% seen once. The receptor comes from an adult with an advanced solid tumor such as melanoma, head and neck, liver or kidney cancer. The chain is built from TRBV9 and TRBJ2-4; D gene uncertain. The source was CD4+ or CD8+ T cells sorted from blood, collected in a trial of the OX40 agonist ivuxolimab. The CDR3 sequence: CASSGAKNIQYF. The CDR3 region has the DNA TGTGCCAGCAGCGGGGCCAAAAACATTCAGTACTTC.